Sequencing of this T cell receptor beta chain was carried out in a study of beta chain features in type 1 diabetes. The whole isolated RNA underwent reverse transcription, so sequencing captured expressed TCRB transcripts. Here immunoSEQ multiplex PCR was the method, and the copy in TCRdb shows in-frame clones only, minus some. The sample lists about 140,000 clones, less than 8.5% seen once, with about 1.4% in the top ten. The CDR3 is 15 amino acids. Germline assignment: CDR1 MNHNY and CDR2 SVGAGI (reference sequence). Trimming left V 6 bases short and J 7 bases short, with 19 bases between. The sample was central memory CD4+ T cells from blood. The sequence came from a woman aged 25-40 years in good health. The chain combines TRBV6-6 with TRBJ2-1, with D possibly matching TRBD1 (5 bases). The DNA of the CDR3 is TGTGCCAGCAGGGAGACAGCCCACTCTAGGAATGAGCAGTTCTTC. Amino acids: CASRETAHSRNEQFF.